The rows below give T cell receptor beta chains drawn from one sample of a study of breast tumors, draining lymph nodes, adjacent tissues. TCRdb reanalysed the multiplex PCR reads using MiXCR and keeps one entry per CDR3 protein. The sample yields nearly 110,000 distinct CDR3 sequences, roughly 33% seen once. The sample was axillary lymph node tissue. The origin of the receptors is a female donor with breast cancer. Some clones in this sample may be carry-over from other donors' samples. CDR3s include the opening cysteine and the closing phenylalanine or tryptophan.

CDR3aa: CASSYGGSGQPQHF
v_gene: TRBV6-2/TRBV6-3

CDR3aa: CSAFRGGASNQPQHF
v_gene: TRBV20-1

CDR3aa: CASSHSSEQFF
v_gene: TRBV6-6

CDR3aa: CASSWDLGDTEAFF
v_gene: TRBV12-3/TRBV12-4

CDR3aa: CASSVESSGRSSSEQYF
v_gene: TRBV9

CDR3aa: CASSEIHPGGNEQFF
v_gene: TRBV6-1

CDR3aa: CAGSYGLSRQTKNIQYF
v_gene: TRBV6-2/TRBV6-3

CDR3aa: CASRRLAGLDTQYF
v_gene: TRBV12-3/TRBV12-4

CDR3aa: CSARPGQLTTYGYTF
v_gene: TRBV20-1

CDR3aa: CASSGSAFYGYTF
v_gene: TRBV6-5

CDR3aa: CASRPTSAIGYEQYF
v_gene: TRBV5-6

CDR3aa: CSGRGDGYEQYF
v_gene: TRBV20-1

CDR3aa: CASSQELRETQYF
v_gene: TRBV14

CDR3aa: CASSLGGEDSPLHF
v_gene: TRBV7-9

CDR3aa: CASSSWLAGGDEQFF
v_gene: TRBV2

CDR3aa: CAWSVGQGANSPLHF
v_gene: TRBV30

CDR3aa: CASSYDRVSDNEQFF
v_gene: TRBV7-3

CDR3aa: CASSFLPAYSNQPQHF
v_gene: TRBV28

CDR3aa: CAWSGQGAFEQYF
v_gene: TRBV30

CDR3aa: CSLQGSYNEQFF
v_gene: TRBV29-1

CDR3aa: CSARVRNTDTQYF
v_gene: TRBV20-1

CDR3aa: CSARHRYYEQYF
v_gene: TRBV20-1

CDR3aa: CASSLGLAGQEAQYF
v_gene: TRBV5-4

CDR3aa: CASSESSLLPGQPNYGYTF
v_gene: TRBV10-1

CDR3aa: CASSATLGRYTGTQYF
v_gene: TRBV9

CDR3aa: CASSLDGSIPDTQYF
v_gene: TRBV7-2

CDR3aa: CASSQKVYGGGDEKLFF
v_gene: TRBV4-3

CDR3aa: CASSSQAGGETQYF
v_gene: TRBV28

CDR3aa: CASSSPAGNEQFF
v_gene: TRBV6-6

CDR3aa: CASSQSFNTGELFF
v_gene: TRBV4-1

CDR3aa: CASSPSAGLAASYEQYF
v_gene: TRBV6-5

CDR3aa: CASSVYYEQYF
v_gene: TRBV5-8

CDR3aa: CASSPGQVGLGNTIYF
v_gene: TRBV6-1

CDR3aa: CATSKADGYEQYF
v_gene: TRBV15

CDR3aa: CAIRASGGHEQYF
v_gene: TRBV10-3

CDR3aa: CSASQPSGRAEAFF
v_gene: TRBV20-1

CDR3aa: CASSSGTGGAYNTGELFF
v_gene: TRBV5-6

CDR3aa: CASSVGDRTYEQSF
v_gene: TRBV9

CDR3aa: CASSIVTAGRSGNTIYF
v_gene: TRBV19

CDR3aa: CASSPGTRGTQYF
v_gene: TRBV3-1

CDR3aa: CASSLGGGNGYTF
v_gene: TRBV5-1